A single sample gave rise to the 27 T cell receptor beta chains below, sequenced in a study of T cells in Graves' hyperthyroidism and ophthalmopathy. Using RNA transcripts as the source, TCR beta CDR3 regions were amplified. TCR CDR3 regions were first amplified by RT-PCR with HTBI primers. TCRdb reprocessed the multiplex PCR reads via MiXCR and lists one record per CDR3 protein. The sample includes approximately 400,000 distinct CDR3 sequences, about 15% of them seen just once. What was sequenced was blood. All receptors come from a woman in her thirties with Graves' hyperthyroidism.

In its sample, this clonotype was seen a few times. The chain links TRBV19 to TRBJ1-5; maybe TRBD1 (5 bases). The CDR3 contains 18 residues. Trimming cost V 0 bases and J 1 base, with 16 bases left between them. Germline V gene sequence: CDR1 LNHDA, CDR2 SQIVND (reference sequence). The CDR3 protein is CASSIEFRRVASNQPQHF. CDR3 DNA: TGTGCCAGTAGTATAGAATTTCGCAGGGTGGCCAGCAATCAGCCCCAGCATTTT. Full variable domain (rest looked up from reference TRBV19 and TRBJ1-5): DGGITQSPKYLFRKEGQNVTLSCEQNLNHDAMYWYRQDPGQGLRLIYYSQIVNDFQKGDIAEGYSVSREKKESFPLTVTSAQKNPTAFYLCASSIEFRRVASNQPQHFGDGTRLSIL.

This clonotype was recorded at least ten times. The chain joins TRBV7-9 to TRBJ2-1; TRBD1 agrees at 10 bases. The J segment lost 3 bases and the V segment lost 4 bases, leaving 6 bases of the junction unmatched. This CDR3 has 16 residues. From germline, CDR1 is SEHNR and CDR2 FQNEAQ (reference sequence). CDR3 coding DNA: TGTGCCAGCAGCTCGAACCGGGACAGGGGCTACAATGAGCAGTTCTTC. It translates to CASSSNRDRGYNEQFF.

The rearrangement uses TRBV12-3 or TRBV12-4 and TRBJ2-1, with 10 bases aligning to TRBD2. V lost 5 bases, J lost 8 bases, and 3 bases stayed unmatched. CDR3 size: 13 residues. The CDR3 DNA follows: TGTGCCAGCAGTAGGACTAGCGGATATGAGCAGTTCTTC. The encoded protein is CASSRTSGYEQFF.

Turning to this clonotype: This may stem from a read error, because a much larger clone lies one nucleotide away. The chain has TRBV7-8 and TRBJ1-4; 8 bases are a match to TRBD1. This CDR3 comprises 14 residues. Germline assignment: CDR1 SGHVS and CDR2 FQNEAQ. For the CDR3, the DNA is TGTGCCAACAGCTTAACAGGGGGAGTTGAAAAACTGTTTTTT. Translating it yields CANSLTGGVEKLFF. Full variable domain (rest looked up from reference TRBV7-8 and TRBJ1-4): GAGVSQSPRYKVAKRGQDVALRCDPISGHVSLFWYQQALGQGPEFLTYFQNEAQLDKSGLPSDRFFAERPEGSVSTLKIQRTQQEDSAVYLCANSLTGGVEKLFFGSGTQLSVL.

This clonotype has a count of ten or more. CDR3 nucleotide sequence: TGCAGTGCTAGAGATGGGGGAGCCAAAAACATTCAGTACTTC. Its translation: CSARDGGAKNIQYF. The chain has TRBV20-1 and TRBJ2-4; D is tentatively TRBD1 or TRBD2 (5 bases each). Between the trimmed V and J ends, which lost 0 bases and 0 bases, there was a span of 6 bases. Germline V gene sequence: CDR1 DFQATT, CDR2 SNEGSKA (reference sequence). CDR3 length equals 14 residues.

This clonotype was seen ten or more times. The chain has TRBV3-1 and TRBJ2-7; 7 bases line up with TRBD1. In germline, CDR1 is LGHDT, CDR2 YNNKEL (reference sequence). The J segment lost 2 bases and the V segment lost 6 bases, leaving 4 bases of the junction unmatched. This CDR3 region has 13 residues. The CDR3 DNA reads TGTGCCAGCAGTCGGACAGGACCCTACGAGCAGTACTTC. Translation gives CASSRTGPYEQYF.

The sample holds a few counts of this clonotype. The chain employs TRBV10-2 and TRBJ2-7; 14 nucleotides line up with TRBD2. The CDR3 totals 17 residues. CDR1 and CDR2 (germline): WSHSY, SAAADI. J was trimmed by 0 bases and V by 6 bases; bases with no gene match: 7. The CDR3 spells CASRGLAGDLSSYEQYF. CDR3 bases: TGCGCCAGCAGGGGACTAGCGGGAGACTTATCCTCCTACGAGCAGTACTTC.

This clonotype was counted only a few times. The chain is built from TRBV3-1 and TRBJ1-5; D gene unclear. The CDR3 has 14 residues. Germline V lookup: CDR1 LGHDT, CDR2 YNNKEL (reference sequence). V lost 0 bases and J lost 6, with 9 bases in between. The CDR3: CASSQDNGGQPQHF. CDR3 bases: TGTGCCAGCAGCCAAGACAACGGTGGTCAGCCCCAGCATTTT.

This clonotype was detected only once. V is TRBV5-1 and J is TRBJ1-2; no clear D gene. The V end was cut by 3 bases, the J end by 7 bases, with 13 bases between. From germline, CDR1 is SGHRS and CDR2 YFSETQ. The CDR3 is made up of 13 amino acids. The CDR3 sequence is CASSSGPPGGYTF. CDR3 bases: TGCGCCAGCAGCTCCGGACCGCCGGGTGGCTACACCTTC.

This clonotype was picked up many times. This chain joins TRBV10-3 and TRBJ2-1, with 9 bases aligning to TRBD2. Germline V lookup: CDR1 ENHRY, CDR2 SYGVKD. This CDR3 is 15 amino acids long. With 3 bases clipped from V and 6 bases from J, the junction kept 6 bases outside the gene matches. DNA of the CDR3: TGTGCCATCAGTGAATCAGCGGGAGGTATCAATGAGCAGTTCTTC. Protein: CAISESAGGINEQFF.

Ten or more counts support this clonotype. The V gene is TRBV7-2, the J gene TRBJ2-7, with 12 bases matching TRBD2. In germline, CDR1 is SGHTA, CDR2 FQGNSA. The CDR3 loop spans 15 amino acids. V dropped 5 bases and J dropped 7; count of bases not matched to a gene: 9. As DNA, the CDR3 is TGTGCCAGCAGCCCCGGACTAGCGGGAACGGGGGAGCAGTACTTC. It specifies CASSPGLAGTGEQYF.

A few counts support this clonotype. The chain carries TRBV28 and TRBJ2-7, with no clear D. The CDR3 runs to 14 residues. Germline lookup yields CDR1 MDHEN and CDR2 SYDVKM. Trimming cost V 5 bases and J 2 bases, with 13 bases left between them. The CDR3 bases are TGTGCCAGCAGTACAGCGCAAAGCCCCTACGAGCAGTACTTC. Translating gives CASSTAQSPYEQYF.

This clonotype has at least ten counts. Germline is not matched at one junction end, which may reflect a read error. Here the CDR3 DNA reads TGTGCCAGCAGCTTAGGAGACAGTTACAATGAGCAGTTCTTC. Encoded protein: CASSLGDSYNEQFF. The chain uses TRBV5-1 and TRBJ2-1; the D gene is possibly TRBD1 (5 bases). The V gene's germline CDR1 is SGHRS and CDR2 YFSETQ. The CDR3 has 14 residues.

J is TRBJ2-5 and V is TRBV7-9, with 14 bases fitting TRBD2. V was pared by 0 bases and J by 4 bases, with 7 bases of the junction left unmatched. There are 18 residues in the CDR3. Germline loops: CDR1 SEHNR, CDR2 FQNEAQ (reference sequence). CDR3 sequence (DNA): TGTGCCAGCAGCTTAGCCGGGACTAGCGGGAGCCGGGGAGAGACCCAGTACTTC. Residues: CASSLAGTSGSRGETQYF.

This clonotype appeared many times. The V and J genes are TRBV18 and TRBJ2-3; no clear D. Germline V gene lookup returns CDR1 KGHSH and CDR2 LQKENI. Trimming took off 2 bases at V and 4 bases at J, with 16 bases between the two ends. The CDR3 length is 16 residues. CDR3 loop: CASSPGQSSFADTQYF. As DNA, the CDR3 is TGTGCCAGCTCACCAGGGCAAAGCTCGTTCGCAGATACGCAGTATTTT. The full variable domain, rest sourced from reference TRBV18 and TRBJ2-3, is NAGVMQNPRHLVRRRGQEARLRCSPMKGHSHVYWYRQLPEEGLKFMVYLQKENIIDESGMPKERFSAEFPKEGPSILRIQQVVRGDSAAYFCASSPGQSSFADTQYFGPGTRLTVL.

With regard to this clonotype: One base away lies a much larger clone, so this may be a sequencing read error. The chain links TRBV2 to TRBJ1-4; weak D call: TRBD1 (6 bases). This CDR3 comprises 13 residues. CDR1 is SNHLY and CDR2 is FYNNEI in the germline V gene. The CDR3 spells CASSEGAAEKLVF. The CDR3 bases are TGTGCCAGCAGTGAGGGGGCGGCTGAAAAACTGGTTTTT. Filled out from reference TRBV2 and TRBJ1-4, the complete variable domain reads EPEVTQTPSHQVTQMGQEVILRCVPISNHLYFYWYRQILGQKVEFLVSFYNNEISEKSEIFDDQFSVERPDGSNFTLKIRSTKLEDSAMYFCASSEGAAEKLVFGSGTQLSVL.

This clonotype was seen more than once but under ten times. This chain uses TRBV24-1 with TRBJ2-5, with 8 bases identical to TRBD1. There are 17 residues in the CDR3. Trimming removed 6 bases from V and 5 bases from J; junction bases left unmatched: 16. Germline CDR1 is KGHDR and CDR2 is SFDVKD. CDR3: CATSSTGQGRRVETQYF. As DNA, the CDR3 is TGTGCCACCAGTTCCACAGGACAGGGTCGGAGGGTGGAGACCCAGTACTTC.

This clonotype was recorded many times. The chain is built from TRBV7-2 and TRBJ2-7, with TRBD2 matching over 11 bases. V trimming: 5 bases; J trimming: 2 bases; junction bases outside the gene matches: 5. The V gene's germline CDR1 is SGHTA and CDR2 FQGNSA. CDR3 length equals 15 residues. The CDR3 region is CASSGPGLAAYEQYF. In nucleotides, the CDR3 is TGTGCCAGCAGCGGCCCGGGACTAGCGGCCTACGAGCAGTACTTC.

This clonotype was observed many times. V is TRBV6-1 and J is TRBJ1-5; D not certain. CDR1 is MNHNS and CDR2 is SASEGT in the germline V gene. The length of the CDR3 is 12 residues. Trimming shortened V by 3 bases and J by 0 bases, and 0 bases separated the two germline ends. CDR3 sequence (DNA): TGTGCCAGCAGTGATAGCAATCAGCCCCAGCATTTT. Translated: CASSDSNQPQHF.

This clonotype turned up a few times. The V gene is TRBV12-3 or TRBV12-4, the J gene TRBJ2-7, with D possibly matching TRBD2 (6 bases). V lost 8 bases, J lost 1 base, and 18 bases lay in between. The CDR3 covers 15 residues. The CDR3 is CASCLGPSVSYEQYF. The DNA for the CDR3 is TGTGCCAGCTGCCTGGGGCCTAGCGTTTCCTACGAGCAGTACTTC.

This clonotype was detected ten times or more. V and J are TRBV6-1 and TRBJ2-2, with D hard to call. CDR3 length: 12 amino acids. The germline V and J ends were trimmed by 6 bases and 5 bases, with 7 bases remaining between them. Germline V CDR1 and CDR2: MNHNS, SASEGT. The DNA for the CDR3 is TGTGCCAGCAGCCCGGAGACCGGGGAGCTGTTTTTT. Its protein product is CASSPETGELFF.

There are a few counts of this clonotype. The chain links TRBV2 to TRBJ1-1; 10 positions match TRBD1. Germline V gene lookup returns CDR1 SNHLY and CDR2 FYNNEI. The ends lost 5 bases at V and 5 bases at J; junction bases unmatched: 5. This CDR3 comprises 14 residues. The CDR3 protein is CASSRQGAETEAFF. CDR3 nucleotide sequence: TGTGCCAGCAGTCGACAGGGGGCGGAAACTGAAGCTTTCTTT. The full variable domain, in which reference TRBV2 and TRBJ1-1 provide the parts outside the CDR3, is EPEVTQTPSHQVTQMGQEVILRCVPISNHLYFYWYRQILGQKVEFLVSFYNNEISEKSEIFDDQFSVERPDGSNFTLKIRSTKLEDSAMYFCASSRQGAETEAFFGQGTRLTVV.

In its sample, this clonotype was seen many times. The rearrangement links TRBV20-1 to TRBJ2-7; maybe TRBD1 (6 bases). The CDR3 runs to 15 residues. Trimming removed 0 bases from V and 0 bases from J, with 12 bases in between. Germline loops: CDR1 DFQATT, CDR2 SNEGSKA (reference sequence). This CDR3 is CSARDPGTSSYEQYF. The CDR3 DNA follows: TGCAGTGCTAGAGATCCCGGGACAAGCTCCTACGAGCAGTACTTC.

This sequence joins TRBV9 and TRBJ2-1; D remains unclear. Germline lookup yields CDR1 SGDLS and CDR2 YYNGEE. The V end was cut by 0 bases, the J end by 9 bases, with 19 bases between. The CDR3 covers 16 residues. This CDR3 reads CASSVEPGPSSSEQFF. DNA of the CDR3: TGTGCCAGCAGCGTAGAGCCGGGTCCATCCTCGAGTGAGCAGTTCTTC.

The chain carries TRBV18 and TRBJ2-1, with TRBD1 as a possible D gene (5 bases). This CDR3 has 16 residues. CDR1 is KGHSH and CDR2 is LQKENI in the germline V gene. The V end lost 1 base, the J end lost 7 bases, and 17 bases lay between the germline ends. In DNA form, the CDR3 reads TGTGCCAGCTCACCACGATTACAGGAAATGGGGAATGAGCAGTTCTTC. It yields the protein CASSPRLQEMGNEQFF.

CDR3 bases: TGCAGTGCTCCCCGGACCGTAGCGGGAGGCGGTCGGGGCGACGAGCAGTACTTC. Encoded protein: CSAPRTVAGGGRGDEQYF. The chain carries TRBV20-1 and TRBJ2-7; 10 bases line up with TRBD2. The CDR3 totals 18 residues. After removal of 5 bases from V and 5 bases from J, the junction contained 21 bases not matched to a gene. Germline V gives CDR1 DFQATT, CDR2 SNEGSKA (reference sequence).

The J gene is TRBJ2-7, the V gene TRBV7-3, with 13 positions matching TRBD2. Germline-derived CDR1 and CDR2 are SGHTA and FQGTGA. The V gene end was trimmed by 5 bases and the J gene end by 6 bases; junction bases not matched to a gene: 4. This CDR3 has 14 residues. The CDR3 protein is CASSRTSGSREQYF. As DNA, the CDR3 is TGTGCCAGCAGCCGGACTAGCGGGAGCCGCGAGCAGTACTTC.